Below are 26 T cell receptor beta chains sequenced from a single sample in a study of siplizumab effects on memory and regulatory T cells. Sequencing was performed with immunoSEQ multiplex PCR; in TCRdb, only in-frame clones are kept and a portion is missing. The sample shows 100,000 or so clones, 92% of them seen only once. Sequences were obtained from Tregs sorted from blood. These receptors all come from a human donor in good health.

The chain recombines TRBV12-5 with TRBJ2-5; 14 positions agree with TRBD2. The V gene end was trimmed by 10 bases and the J gene end by 5 bases; junction bases not matched to a gene: 12. Germline V gene data show CDR1 as LGHNT and CDR2 as FRNRAP. The CDR3 consists of 16 residues. In nucleotides, the CDR3 is TGTGCTAAACATCCCGGACTAGCGGGAGGAAGGGAGACCCAGTACTTC. It yields the protein CAKHPGLAGGRETQYF.

V and J are TRBV9 and TRBJ2-5, with TRBD1 identical over 9 bases. The CDR3 contains 14 residues. CDR1 and CDR2 (germline): SGDLS, YYNGEE. The V gene end was trimmed by 4 bases and the J gene end by 5 bases; junction bases not matched to a gene: 6. CDR3 DNA: TGTGCCAGCAGCCCTATAGGACAGGGGGAGACCCAGTACTTC. Translated, it gives CASSPIGQGETQYF.

V and J are TRBV9 and TRBJ2-3, with 7 positions matching TRBD2. The CDR3 spans 14 residues. Germline CDR1 and CDR2: SGDLS and YYNGEE. The junction had 4 bases not matched to a gene; V was cut back by 0 bases and J by 6 bases. The CDR3 reads CASSVVAGADTQYF. DNA of the CDR3: TGTGCCAGCAGCGTAGTGGCGGGAGCGGATACGCAGTATTTT.

V and J are TRBV2 and TRBJ2-3, with 9 bases aligning to TRBD2. The V gene's germline CDR1 is SNHLY and CDR2 FYNNEI. The CDR3 is made up of 14 amino acids. Trimming cost V 6 bases and J 0 bases; bases outside gene matches: 1. The CDR3 coding sequence is TGTGCCAGCAGGCGGGAGGGCAGCACAGATACGCAGTATTTT. Translation gives CASRREGSTDTQYF.

This chain links TRBV2 with TRBJ2-7; D gene uncertain. Trimming shortened V by 7 bases and J by 0 bases, and 13 bases separated the two germline ends. The CDR3 consists of 14 residues. From germline, CDR1 is SNHLY and CDR2 FYNNEI. DNA for the CDR3: TGTGCCAGCATGGCCGGGCTTAGCTCCTACGAGCAGTACTTC. The encoded protein is CASMAGLSSYEQYF.

The chain uses TRBV6-1 and TRBJ2-3; 10 bases are a match to TRBD2. Germline CDR1 and CDR2: MNHNS and SASEGT. This CDR3 is built from 14 residues. The trim removed 5 bases at V and 9 bases at J, leaving 8 bases unmatched. CDR3: CASSPGLATWTQYF. DNA for the CDR3: TGTGCCAGCAGTCCGGGACTAGCGACGTGGACGCAGTATTTT.

The J gene is TRBJ2-3, the V gene TRBV7-9; 10 nucleotides line up with TRBD2. Per germline, CDR1 SEHNR and CDR2 FQNEAQ (reference sequence). The CDR3 is made up of 17 amino acids. Trimming at V came to 1 base and at J to 5 bases, leaving 9 bases not matched to a gene. In nucleotides, the CDR3 is TGTGCCAGCAGCTTAGGTGGTAGCGGGAGGCGAGTAGATACGCAGTATTTT. It codes for CASSLGGSGRRVDTQYF.

The chain couples TRBV5-4 to TRBJ2-3; D is undetermined. The CDR3 has 14 amino acids. The germline V gene encodes CDR1 SGHNT and CDR2 YYREEE (reference sequence). V lost 3 bases, J lost 2 bases, and 10 bases lay in between. CDR3 nucleotides: TGTGCCAGCAGCTCGAAGGATTCCACAGATACGCAGTATTTT. Its protein is CASSSKDSTDTQYF.

V and J are TRBV28 and TRBJ2-1; 13 nucleotides line up with TRBD2. After removal of 5 bases from V and 8 bases from J, the junction contained 9 bases not matched to a gene. CDR3 size: 16 residues. CDR1 is MDHEN, CDR2 SYDVKM, per germline. CDR3 region: CASSPRLAGGLHEQFF. The CDR3 DNA is TGTGCCAGCAGTCCGCGACTAGCGGGAGGTTTGCATGAGCAGTTCTTC.

The genes are TRBV5-1 and TRBJ2-3; D is perhaps TRBD1 or TRBD2 (5 bases each). The ends were cut back, 0 bases at V and 4 bases at J, with 12 bases in the middle. Germline CDR1 reads SGHRS; CDR2 reads YFSETQ. The CDR3 runs to 15 residues. The DNA of the CDR3 is TGCGCCAGCAGCTTGGCCGAGAGGGGCGCAGATACGCAGTATTTT. It yields the protein CASSLAERGADTQYF. Together with reference TRBV5-1 and TRBJ2-3, the CDR3 gives the full variable domain: KAGVTQTPRYLIKTRGQQVTLSCSPISGHRSVSWYQQTPGQGLQFLFEYFSETQRNKGNFPGRFSGRQFSNSRSEMNVSTLELGDSALYLCASSLAERGADTQYFGPGTRLTVL.

J is TRBJ2-7 and V is TRBV2; 15 nucleotides align to TRBD2. V shed 6 bases, J shed 4 bases, and the junction held 10 bases outside the gene matches. Germline values: CDR1 SNHLY, CDR2 FYNNEI. CDR3 length: 17 residues. CDR3 DNA: TGTGCCAGCAGGGGGAGGAGGACTAGCGGGAGGGGATACGAGCAGTACTTC. Amino acids: CASRGRRTSGRGYEQYF.

V is TRBV9 and J is TRBJ1-3, with 9 bases fitting TRBD1. Germline-derived CDR1 and CDR2 are SGDLS and YYNGEE. This CDR3 has 13 amino acids. V dropped 5 bases and J dropped 11; count of bases not matched to a gene: 8. The CDR3 nucleotides are TGTGCCAGCAGAGGGACAGGGACACACGCCATATATTTT. Protein product: CASRGTGTHAIYF.

The V and J genes are TRBV27 and TRBJ2-7; 13 bases align to TRBD2. V lost 9 bases to trimming and J lost 0 bases; unmatched junction nucleotides: 11. The germline V gene encodes CDR1 MNHEY and CDR2 SMNVEV (reference sequence). The CDR3 is 17 residues long. CDR3 residues: CASWTSGRSLGSYEQYF. DNA for the CDR3: TGTGCCAGTTGGACTAGCGGGAGAAGTCTGGGCTCCTACGAGCAGTACTTC.

CDR3 residues: CASSLGLAGGRNEQFF. The CDR3 DNA reads TGTGCCAGCAGCTTAGGACTAGCGGGAGGACGGAATGAGCAGTTCTTC. The J gene is TRBJ2-1, the V gene TRBV11-2; the match to TRBD2 covers 13 bases. V trimming: 1 base; J trimming: 7 bases; junction bases outside the gene matches: 4. The CDR3 has 16 amino acids. Germline-derived CDR1 and CDR2 are SGHAT and FQNNGV.

This chain links TRBV5-1 with TRBJ2-5; unclear D gene. The length of the CDR3 is 17 residues. Trimming left V 1 base short and J 5 bases short, with 21 bases between. CDR1 and CDR2 (germline): SGHRS, YFSETQ. The CDR3 DNA reads TGCGCCAGCAGCTTGTCCCCCTCAAGTGGTCTGGCGGAGACCCAGTACTTC. This codes for CASSLSPSSGLAETQYF.

The J gene is TRBJ1-1, the V gene TRBV7-2, with D possibly TRBD1 on 5 matching bases. The CDR3 length is 13 residues. Trimming left V 4 bases short and J 8 bases short, with 14 bases between. CDR1 and CDR2 (germline): SGHTA, FQGNSA. The CDR3 here is CASSSRGGNEAFF. The CDR3 nucleotides read TGTGCCAGCAGCTCACGGGGCGGCAACGAAGCTTTCTTT.

CDR3 DNA: TGTGCCAGCAGACCTGGGGGGACTGGAAACACCATATATTTT. Its translation: CASRPGGTGNTIYF. The chain uses TRBV27 and TRBJ1-3; D is perhaps TRBD1 (5 bases). There are 14 residues in the CDR3. Trimming cost V 6 bases and J 2 bases, with 11 bases left between them. The germline CDR1 and CDR2 sequences are MNHEY and SMNVEV (reference sequence).

This clone has more than one count but fewer than ten. The chain is built from TRBV18 and TRBJ1-3; TRBD1 is a possible D gene (5 bases). Germline assignment: CDR1 KGHSH and CDR2 LQKENI. The ends were cut back, 3 bases at V and 0 bases at J, with 12 bases in the middle. There are 16 residues in the CDR3. CDR3 nucleotides: TGTGCCAGCTCACCTCCGGGACGTAACTCTGGAAACACCATATATTTT. Translating it yields CASSPPGRNSGNTIYF.

This chain joins TRBV7-9 and TRBJ2-7, with TRBD2 matching 10 bases. Unmatched junction bases numbered 1, after V lost 0 bases and J lost 5 bases. The CDR3 has 14 residues. Germline V gene data show CDR1 as SEHNR and CDR2 as FQNEAQ (reference sequence). DNA of the CDR3: TGTGCCAGCAGCTTAGCACTAGCGGGAAACGAGCAGTACTTC. Amino acid sequence: CASSLALAGNEQYF.

This chain links TRBV18 with TRBJ2-7, with no clear D. V gave up 5 bases and J gave up 6 bases, with 17 bases separating them. The CDR3 loop spans 14 amino acids. Germline V gene lookup returns CDR1 KGHSH and CDR2 LQKENI. CDR3 sequence (DNA): TGTGCCAGCTCAACTATACCACCCCCGGGCGAGCAGTACTTC. It encodes CASSTIPPPGEQYF.

The chain has TRBV5-4 and TRBJ1-2; TRBD1 might be the D (5 bases). The CDR3 runs 14 residues. The germline V gene encodes CDR1 SGHNT and CDR2 YYREEE (reference sequence). Trimming removed 2 bases from V and 3 bases from J, with 11 bases in between. The CDR3 loop is CASSFGDRDYGYTF. Here the CDR3 DNA reads TGTGCCAGCAGCTTTGGAGACAGAGACTATGGCTACACCTTC. The full variable domain, in which reference TRBV5-4 and TRBJ1-2 provide the parts outside the CDR3, is ETGVTQSPTHLIKTRGQQVTLRCSSQSGHNTVSWYQQALGQGPQFIFQYYREEENGRGNFPPRFSGLQFPNYSSELNVNALELDDSALYLCASSFGDRDYGYTFGSGTRLTVV.

This clone was seen just once. V and J are TRBV9 and TRBJ2-3, with 11 nucleotides matching TRBD2. Germline lookup yields CDR1 SGDLS and CDR2 YYNGEE. V trimming: 2 bases; J trimming: 6 bases; junction bases outside the gene matches: 8. This CDR3 spans 16 amino acids. CDR3 protein: CASSVEGTSGWDTQYF. The CDR3 DNA follows: TGTGCCAGCAGCGTGGAGGGGACTAGCGGTTGGGATACGCAGTATTTT.

The chain uses TRBV7-6 and TRBJ1-4; D might be TRBD1 (6 bases). The CDR3 loop spans 16 amino acids. In germline, CDR1 is SGHVS, CDR2 FNYEAQ. The V end was cut by 8 bases, the J end by 0 bases, with 16 bases between. CDR3 bases: TGTGCCAGCTCCAGGGGAGGAGTTGCAACTAATGAAAAACTGTTTTTT. Protein sequence: CASSRGGVATNEKLFF.

This clone was counted a few times. The chain uses TRBV7-8 and TRBJ1-2; D gene unclear. The CDR3 is 13 amino acids. CDR1 and CDR2 (germline): SGHVS, FQNEAQ. V lost 2 bases and J 4 bases, leaving 8 bases between the germline ends. The CDR3 protein is CASSLSSSYGYTF. The CDR3 DNA sequence: TGTGCCAGCAGCTTAAGCTCAAGCTATGGCTACACCTTC.

The genes are TRBV5-1 and TRBJ2-1; 8 bases match TRBD2. Germline V gene data show CDR1 as SGHRS and CDR2 as YFSETQ. With V trimmed by 5 bases and J by 6 bases, 13 bases remained unmatched. This CDR3 contains 16 residues. The DNA for the CDR3 is TGCGCCAGCAGAATTGGATTCGGGACTAGTTTCAATGAGCAGTTCTTC. This translates into CASRIGFGTSFNEQFF. Drawing the rest from reference TRBV5-1 and TRBJ2-1, the complete variable domain is KAGVTQTPRYLIKTRGQQVTLSCSPISGHRSVSWYQQTPGQGLQFLFEYFSETQRNKGNFPGRFSGRQFSNSRSEMNVSTLELGDSALYLCASRIGFGTSFNEQFFGPGTRLTVL.

This chain uses TRBV27 with TRBJ1-5; the match to TRBD1 covers 9 bases. CDR3 length: 16 residues. J gave up 4 bases and V 5 bases, and 9 bases lay outside the gene matches. CDR1 MNHEY and CDR2 SMNVEV come from the germline V gene (reference sequence). CDR3 bases: TGTGCCAGCAGTCCACAGGGGGCATTTGGGAATCAGCCCCAGCATTTT. This gives the protein CASSPQGAFGNQPQHF.